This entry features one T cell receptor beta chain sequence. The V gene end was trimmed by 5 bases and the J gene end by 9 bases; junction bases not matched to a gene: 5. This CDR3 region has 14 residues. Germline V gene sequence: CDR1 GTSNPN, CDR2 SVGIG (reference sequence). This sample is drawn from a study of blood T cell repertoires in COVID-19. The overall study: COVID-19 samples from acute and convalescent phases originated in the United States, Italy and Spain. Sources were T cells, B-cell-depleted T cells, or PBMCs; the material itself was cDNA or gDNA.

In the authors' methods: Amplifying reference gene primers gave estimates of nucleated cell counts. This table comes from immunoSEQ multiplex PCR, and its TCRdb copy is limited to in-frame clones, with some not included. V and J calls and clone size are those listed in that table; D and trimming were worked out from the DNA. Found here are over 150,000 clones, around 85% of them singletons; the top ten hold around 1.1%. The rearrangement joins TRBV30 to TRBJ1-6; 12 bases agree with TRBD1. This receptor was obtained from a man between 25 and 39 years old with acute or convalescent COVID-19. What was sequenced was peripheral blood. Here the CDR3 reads CAWDRDRGRSPLHF. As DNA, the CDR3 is TGTGCCTGGGACCGGGACAGGGGGCGTTCACCCCTCCACTTT.